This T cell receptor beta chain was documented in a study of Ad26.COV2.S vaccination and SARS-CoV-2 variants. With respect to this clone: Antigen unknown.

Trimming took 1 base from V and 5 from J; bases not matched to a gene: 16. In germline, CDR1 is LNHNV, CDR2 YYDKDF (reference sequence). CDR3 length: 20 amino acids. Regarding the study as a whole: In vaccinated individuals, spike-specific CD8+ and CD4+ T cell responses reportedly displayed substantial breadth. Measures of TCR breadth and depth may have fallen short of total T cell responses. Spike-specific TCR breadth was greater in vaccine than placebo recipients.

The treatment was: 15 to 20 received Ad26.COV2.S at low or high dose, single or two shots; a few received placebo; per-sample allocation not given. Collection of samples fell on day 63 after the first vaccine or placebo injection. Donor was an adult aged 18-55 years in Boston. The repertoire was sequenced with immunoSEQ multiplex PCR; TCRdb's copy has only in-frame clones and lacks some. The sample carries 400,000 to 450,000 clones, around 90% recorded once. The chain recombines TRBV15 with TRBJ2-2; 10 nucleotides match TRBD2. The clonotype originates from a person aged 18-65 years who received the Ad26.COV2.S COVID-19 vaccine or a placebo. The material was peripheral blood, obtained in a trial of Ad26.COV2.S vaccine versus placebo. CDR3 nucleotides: TGTGCCACCAGCAGAGTCCGGGATAGGACTAGCGGTATCAGGACCGGGGAGCTGTTTTTT. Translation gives CATSRVRDRTSGIRTGELFF.